The 11 T cell receptor beta chains in this list originate from one sample, sequenced in a study of T cell responses to AZD1222 COVID-19 vaccine (dated by TCRdb to the early 2020s). What this sample's time point label stands for: baseline before first vaccination. The sample's treatment or condition label, decoded: meningococcal conjugate vaccine given as trial control. Library generation was performed with the immunoSEQ multiplex PCR assay. The table was pulled from immuneACCESS by TCRdb, which kept in-frame rearrangements only. Such tables lose some clones; where checked, under half of the loss comes from unresolved V genes, and the rest has no known cause. This sample lists 140,000 to 150,000 clones; approximately 90% were detected once. About 3% of the sample lies in the top ten. The sequencing here drew on peripheral blood, taken on day 0 of MenACWY control vaccination. The receptors stem from an adult in good health.

The chain has TRBV2 and TRBJ1-2; D gene ambiguous. Germline loops: CDR1 SNHLY, CDR2 FYNNEI. V dropped 11 bases and J dropped 4 bases, with 14 bases sitting between them. The CDR3 spans 12 residues. CDR3 nucleotides: TGTGCCGGCGCGTCCGAAGGCTATGGCTACACCTTC. Translated: CAGASEGYGYTF.

The rearrangement links TRBV6-1 to TRBJ2-1, with 14 bases matching TRBD2. The CDR3 runs to 17 residues. In germline, CDR1 is MNHNS, CDR2 SASEGT. V shed 4 bases, J shed 0 bases, and the junction held 2 bases outside the gene matches. CDR3 in amino acids: CASSVGTSGGSYNEQFF. The CDR3 region has the DNA TGTGCCAGCAGTGTAGGGACTAGCGGGGGCTCCTACAATGAGCAGTTCTTC.

The V gene is TRBV6-2 or TRBV6-3, the J gene TRBJ1-2; D is perhaps TRBD1 (5 bases). Germline V gene sequence: CDR1 MNHEY, CDR2 SVGEGT. CDR3 length equals 13 residues. Trimming removed 4 bases at V and 8 bases at J, with 14 bases between. In nucleotides, the CDR3 is TGTGCCAGCAGTTTTGGCAGGGAAGACGGCTACACCTTC. Translating it yields CASSFGREDGYTF.

Here the CDR3 reads CASSRGLAEVPSTDTQYF. The CDR3 region has the DNA TGTGCCAGCAGCAGAGGACTAGCGGAGGTACCTAGCACAGATACGCAGTATTTT. V is TRBV5-4 and J is TRBJ2-3, with 10 bases identical to TRBD2. Unmatched junction bases numbered 11, after V lost 4 bases and J lost 0 bases. Germline V gene lookup returns CDR1 SGHNT and CDR2 YYREEE (reference sequence). The CDR3 loop spans 18 amino acids.

The V call is TRBV7-2, the J call TRBJ2-3; the D gene is possibly TRBD2 (5 bases). CDR1 is SGHTA, CDR2 FQGNSA, per germline. Trimming pared 5 bases from V and 5 bases from J, leaving 17 bases between. The CDR3 covers 15 residues. The CDR3 sequence is CASSLEAASGDTQYF. CDR3 DNA sequence: TGTGCCAGCAGCCTAGAAGCCGCGAGCGGAGATACGCAGTATTTT.

The rearrangement links TRBV5-1 to TRBJ2-5, with D hard to call. From germline, CDR1 is SGHRS and CDR2 YFSETQ. The CDR3 runs 13 residues. V lost 0 bases and J lost 2, with 5 bases in between. The CDR3 spells CASSLGQQETQYF. Written as DNA, the CDR3 is TGCGCCAGCAGCTTGGGTCAACAAGAGACCCAGTACTTC.

The chain couples TRBV5-1 to TRBJ2-1, with 9 bases lining up with TRBD2. This CDR3 region has 15 residues. CDR1 is SGHRS, CDR2 YFSETQ, per germline. Trimming at V came to 3 bases and at J to 5 bases, leaving 6 bases not matched to a gene. The CDR3: CASSSRSGRNNEQFF. The CDR3, as DNA: TGCGCCAGCAGCTCTCGCAGCGGGAGGAACAATGAGCAGTTCTTC.

This sequence joins TRBV19 and TRBJ1-1; the match to TRBD1 covers 8 bases. CDR3 length equals 13 residues. Germline loops: CDR1 LNHDA, CDR2 SQIVND (reference sequence). V was clipped by 5 bases and J by 3 bases; unmatched bases: 2. This CDR3 is CASSLTGDTEAFF. In DNA, the CDR3 is TGTGCCAGTAGTCTGACAGGGGACACTGAAGCTTTCTTT. The entire variable domain, with the rest obtained from reference TRBV19 and TRBJ1-1, is as follows: DGGITQSPKYLFRKEGQNVTLSCEQNLNHDAMYWYRQDPGQGLRLIYYSQIVNDFQKGDIAEGYSVSREKKESFPLTVTSAQKNPTAFYLCASSLTGDTEAFFGQGTRLTVV.

V is TRBV4-1 and J is TRBJ2-1; 8 nucleotides agree with TRBD2. J gave up 8 bases and V 0 bases, and 6 bases lay outside the gene matches. The germline V gene has CDR1 MGHRA and CDR2 YSYEKL. This CDR3 spans 15 amino acids. The CDR3 DNA is TGCGCCAGCAGCCAAGATCAAGCGCGGGGGGATGAGCAGTTCTTC. This codes for CASSQDQARGDEQFF.

The rearrangement uses TRBV9 and TRBJ2-7, with 9 bases identical to TRBD1. Losses at the gene ends were 7 bases for V and 4 bases for J; bases not matched to a gene: 6. Germline V gene lookup returns CDR1 SGDLS and CDR2 YYNGEE. The CDR3 is 13 residues long. Here the CDR3 DNA reads TGTGCCAGCGCCACCGGGACAGGGTACGAGCAGTACTTC. The encoded protein is CASATGTGYEQYF.

This rearrangement joins TRBV19 to TRBJ2-5; the D gene is possibly TRBD2 (6 bases). The germline gives CDR1 LNHDA, CDR2 SQIVND (reference sequence). The CDR3 consists of 14 residues. V was shortened by 3 bases and J by 5 bases, with 13 bases between the two germline ends. The CDR3 region is CASSIWGVGETQYF. In nucleotides, the CDR3 is TGTGCCAGTAGTATCTGGGGGGTGGGCGAGACCCAGTACTTC.